Listed below are T cell receptor beta chains from one sample, sequenced in a study of siplizumab effects on memory and regulatory T cells. TCRdb keeps only in-frame clones here, not all; method: immunoSEQ multiplex PCR. The sample gives around 58,000 clones, approximately 82% of which show up once; approximately 4% is in the top ten. The source material was memory CD4+ T cells sorted from blood. The receptors shown here come from a human donor in good health. Each CDR3 is given with its conserved first and last residue. The D gene is left open where the match is weak. A clone size is listed for some rows: how often the clone was seen (once, few, many), or a class if it is expanded.

D gene: TRBD2
clone size: once
V gene: TRBV18
J gene: TRBJ2-7
CDR3 protein: CASSGGNSYEQYF
CDR3 DNA: TGTGCCAGCTCGGGGGGGAACAGTTACGAGCAGTACTTC

D gene: -
clone size: -
V gene: TRBV14
J gene: TRBJ2-2
CDR3 protein: CASSQAWNTGELFF
CDR3 DNA: TGTGCCAGCAGCCAAGCTTGGAACACCGGGGAGCTGTTTTTT

D gene: -
clone size: -
V gene: TRBV2
J gene: TRBJ1-4
CDR3 protein: CASSEGGGPNEKLFF
CDR3 DNA: TGTGCCAGCTCTGAAGGGGGGGGTCCTAATGAAAAACTGTTTTTT

D gene: TRBD2
clone size: -
V gene: TRBV20-1
J gene: TRBJ2-1
CDR3 protein: CSAGTSWEQFF
CDR3 DNA: TGCAGTGCAGGGACTAGCTGGGAGCAGTTCTTC

D gene: -
clone size: -
V gene: TRBV7-3
J gene: TRBJ1-1
CDR3 protein: CASSFGSNTEAFF
CDR3 DNA: TGTGCCAGCAGCTTCGGCTCGAACACTGAAGCTTTCTTT

D gene: -
clone size: few
V gene: TRBV5-1
J gene: TRBJ1-1
CDR3 protein: CASSQGDAGNTEAFF
CDR3 DNA: TGCGCCAGCAGCCAAGGGGACGCCGGGAACACTGAAGCTTTCTTT

D gene: -
clone size: -
V gene: TRBV19
J gene: TRBJ1-5
CDR3 protein: CASSIKSQPQHF
CDR3 DNA: TGTGCCAGTAGTATAAAGAGTCAGCCCCAGCATTTT

D gene: TRBD1
clone size: -
V gene: TRBV28
J gene: TRBJ2-3
CDR3 protein: CASSHLLQGAVDTQYF
CDR3 DNA: TGTGCCAGCAGCCACTTATTACAGGGGGCGGTTGATACGCAGTATTTT

D gene: -
clone size: -
V gene: TRBV5-4
J gene: TRBJ2-7
CDR3 protein: CASSLSSTISYEQYF
CDR3 DNA: TGTGCCAGCAGCTTGTCTTCGACAATTTCCTACGAGCAGTACTTC

D gene: -
clone size: -
V gene: TRBV7-2
J gene: TRBJ2-7
CDR3 protein: CASSLLGSLGEQYF
CDR3 DNA: TGTGCCAGCAGCTTATTGGGCAGCCTTGGCGAGCAGTACTTC

D gene: -
clone size: -
V gene: TRBV14
J gene: TRBJ1-2
CDR3 protein: CASSPQANYGYTF
CDR3 DNA: TGTGCCAGCAGCCCACAGGCTAACTATGGCTACACCTTC

D gene: TRBD1
clone size: -
V gene: TRBV19
J gene: TRBJ2-1
CDR3 protein: CASSTDRGGNEQFF
CDR3 DNA: TGTGCCAGTAGTACCGACAGGGGTGGGAATGAGCAGTTCTTC

D gene: -
clone size: -
V gene: TRBV2
J gene: TRBJ2-7
CDR3 protein: CASSDTRVAPSEQYF
CDR3 DNA: TGTGCCAGCAGTGACACAAGAGTTGCCCCGTCCGAGCAGTACTTC

D gene: -
clone size: -
V gene: TRBV6-1
J gene: TRBJ2-7
CDR3 protein: CASTANRGYEQYF
CDR3 DNA: TGTGCCAGCACCGCGAATCGAGGCTACGAGCAGTACTTC

D gene: TRBD1
clone size: -
V gene: TRBV5-4
J gene: TRBJ1-2
CDR3 protein: CASSPDRGTYGYTF
CDR3 DNA: TGTGCCAGCAGCCCTGACAGGGGTACCTATGGCTACACCTTC

D gene: -
clone size: -
V gene: TRBV6-6
J gene: TRBJ2-7
CDR3 protein: CASSREGNYEQYF
CDR3 DNA: TGTGCCAGCAGCCGGGAAGGGAACTACGAGCAGTACTTC

D gene: TRBD1
clone size: -
V gene: TRBV2
J gene: TRBJ1-4
CDR3 protein: CASILRTGGNEKLFF
CDR3 DNA: TGTGCCAGCATTCTAAGGACAGGGGGTAATGAAAAACTGTTTTTT

D gene: TRBD1
clone size: -
V gene: TRBV11-2
J gene: TRBJ2-6
CDR3 protein: CASSLDRVSGANVLTF
CDR3 DNA: TGTGCCAGCAGCCTAGACAGGGTTTCTGGGGCCAACGTCCTGACTTTC

D gene: TRBD1
clone size: -
V gene: TRBV19
J gene: TRBJ2-7
CDR3 protein: CASRATGTDRVAYF
CDR3 DNA: TGTGCCAGTAGGGCGACCGGGACAGACAGGGTCGCGTACTTC

D gene: -
clone size: -
V gene: TRBV2
J gene: TRBJ2-1
CDR3 protein: CASRGSLLGNEQFF
CDR3 DNA: TGTGCCAGCAGGGGCTCCTTATTGGGGAATGAGCAGTTCTTC

D gene: -
clone size: -
V gene: TRBV7-9
J gene: TRBJ1-1
CDR3 protein: CASSFWGLNTEAFF
CDR3 DNA: TGTGCCAGCAGCTTCTGGGGCCTGAACACTGAAGCTTTCTTT

D gene: -
clone size: -
V gene: TRBV7-2
J gene: TRBJ1-4
CDR3 protein: CASSLQAGSGEKLFF
CDR3 DNA: TGTGCCAGCAGCTTACAGGCAGGGAGTGGTGAAAAACTGTTTTTT

D gene: -
clone size: -
V gene: TRBV6-5
J gene: TRBJ2-7
CDR3 protein: CASSYYRDSTYEQYF
CDR3 DNA: TGTGCCAGCAGTTATTACCGGGACTCAACCTACGAGCAGTACTTC

D gene: TRBD1
clone size: -
V gene: TRBV6-5
J gene: TRBJ1-6
CDR3 protein: CASTLGQGHNSPLHF
CDR3 DNA: TGTGCCAGCACTCTGGGACAGGGGCACAATTCACCCCTCCACTTT

D gene: -
clone size: -
V gene: TRBV7-9
J gene: TRBJ1-6
CDR3 protein: CASSLGWGRSPLHF
CDR3 DNA: TGTGCCAGCAGCTTAGGGTGGGGACGATCACCCCTCCACTTT

D gene: -
clone size: -
V gene: TRBV5-4
J gene: TRBJ2-7
CDR3 protein: CASSTGTLSSYEQYF
CDR3 DNA: TGTGCCAGCAGCACCGGGACACTCAGCTCCTACGAGCAGTACTTC

D gene: -
clone size: once
V gene: TRBV21-1
J gene: TRBJ2-3
CDR3 protein: CASSKALSAGRGGRDTQYF
CDR3 DNA: TGTGCCAGCAGCAAAGCGCTTTCCGCGGGGCGGGGGGGCAGAGATACGCAGTATTTT

D gene: -
clone size: -
V gene: TRBV7-8
J gene: TRBJ1-5
CDR3 protein: CASSLTDGSQHF
CDR3 DNA: TGTGCCAGCAGCCTCACCGACGGGTCCCAGCATTTT

D gene: -
clone size: -
V gene: TRBV12-5
J gene: TRBJ1-2
CDR3 protein: CASGTTYGYTF
CDR3 DNA: TGTGCTAGTGGTACCACCTATGGCTACACCTTC

D gene: -
clone size: -
V gene: TRBV28
J gene: TRBJ1-3
CDR3 protein: CASSGLRGTVRNTIYF
CDR3 DNA: TGTGCCAGCAGTGGGCTCCGCGGGACCGTAAGGAACACCATATATTTT

D gene: -
clone size: -
V gene: TRBV6-5
J gene: TRBJ2-2
CDR3 protein: CASSHPITGELFF
CDR3 DNA: TGTGCCAGCAGCCACCCGATTACCGGGGAGCTGTTTTTT

D gene: -
clone size: -
V gene: TRBV7-6
J gene: TRBJ2-2
CDR3 protein: CASSRPRRRGIGELFF
CDR3 DNA: TGTGCCAGCAGCCGCCCTCGACGGAGGGGGATCGGGGAGCTGTTTTTT

D gene: -
clone size: -
V gene: TRBV2
J gene: TRBJ2-2
CDR3 protein: CASRVLGRTNTGELFF
CDR3 DNA: TGTGCCAGCAGGGTCCTCGGGCGCACGAACACCGGGGAGCTGTTTTTT

D gene: -
clone size: -
V gene: TRBV6-6
J gene: TRBJ2-7
CDR3 protein: CASGGSSERQYF
CDR3 DNA: TGTGCCAGCGGGGGTTCCAGCGAGCGGCAGTACTTC

D gene: TRBD1
clone size: -
V gene: TRBV6-5
J gene: TRBJ1-1
CDR3 protein: CASSSRDRFEAFF
CDR3 DNA: TGTGCCAGCAGTTCCCGGGACAGATTCGAAGCTTTCTTT

D gene: -
clone size: -
V gene: TRBV5-6
J gene: TRBJ1-2
CDR3 protein: CASSWWDPNYGYTF
CDR3 DNA: TGTGCCAGCAGCTGGTGGGACCCCAACTATGGCTACACCTTC

D gene: -
clone size: -
V gene: TRBV29-1
J gene: TRBJ1-6
CDR3 protein: CSAQQVPNSPLHF
CDR3 DNA: TGCAGCGCCCAGCAAGTACCTAATTCACCCCTCCACTTT

D gene: TRBD1
clone size: -
V gene: TRBV18
J gene: TRBJ1-1
CDR3 protein: CASARGGADTEAFF
CDR3 DNA: TGTGCCAGCGCTCGAGGGGGCGCGGACACTGAAGCTTTCTTT

D gene: -
clone size: -
V gene: TRBV5-1
J gene: TRBJ2-3
CDR3 protein: CASSLARARGTDTQYF
CDR3 DNA: TGCGCCAGCAGCTTGGCCAGGGCTCGAGGCACAGATACGCAGTATTTT